The rows below give T cell receptor beta chains drawn from one sample of a study of T-cell reconstitution after alpha-beta-depleted transplantation in children. MiXCR, applied by TCRdb to the PCR reads, yields one record per CDR3 protein. Among around 680,000 distinct CDR3 sequences listed, approximately 16% were seen once. Sample: PBMCs from the stem cell graft donor, taken from the stem cell graft. All receptors derive from a human donor who donated a stem cell graft to a child with acute myeloid leukemia. The CDR3 runs from the conserved cysteine through the conserved F or W. D genes are given only for firm matches. Some rows have no size entry. The others give once, few or many, or a class for an expanded clone.

clone_size j_call v_call d_call cdr3_nt cdr3_aa
few TRBJ2-1 TRBV5-1 TRBD1 TGCGCCAGCAGCTTGGGGGACAGGGAACATGAGCAGTTCTTC CASSLGDREHEQFF
many TRBJ1-5 TRBV7-2 . TGTGCCAGCAGCGTCCAGGGCAATCAGCCCCAGCATTTT CASSVQGNQPQHF
few TRBJ2-2 TRBV10-2 . TGCGCCAGCAGTGATGGGGGTCAGGGGTACACCGGGGAGCTGTTTTTT CASSDGGQGYTGELFF
few TRBJ2-2 TRBV4-3 . TGCGCCAGCAGCCAAGATACAGCCCCGAACACCGGGGAGCTGTTTTTT CASSQDTAPNTGELFF
many TRBJ1-2 TRBV12-3/TRBV12-4 . TGTGCCAGCAGGTTGGGGTGGAAAGTTGAGGGTGGCTACACCTTC CASRLGWKVEGGYTF
many TRBJ1-1 TRBV7-2 . TGTGCCAGCAGCGCTATGACGGTGAACACTGAAGCTTTCTTT CASSAMTVNTEAFF
. TRBJ2-7 TRBV12-3/TRBV12-4 . TGTGCCAGCAGACTGGCGGCAGAGCAGTACTTC CASRLAAEQYF
many TRBJ2-1 TRBV4-3 . TGCGCCAGCAGCCAAGATCGCCGGGGGGCCACGGATGAGCAGTTCTTC CASSQDRRGATDEQFF
few TRBJ2-7 TRBV12-3/TRBV12-4 . TGTGCCAGCAGTTTTAAGGGGATTCGGGGCTACGAGCAGTACTTC CASSFKGIRGYEQYF
. TRBJ1-1 TRBV7-2 . TGTGCCAGCAGCCCTCGGGGGGCAAGTACTGAAGCTTTCTTT CASSPRGASTEAFF
many TRBJ2-3 TRBV29-1 TRBD2 TGCAGCGTTGTGCTAGCGGGGGCCAATCGCTTTAGCACAGATACGCAGTATTTT CSVVLAGANRFSTDTQYF
. TRBJ2-1 TRBV7-9 . TGTGCCAGCAGCCACCTTGGGGGCTCCTACAATGAGCAGTTCTTC CASSHLGGSYNEQFF
once TRBJ2-7 TRBV10-3 TRBD1 TGTGCCATCACCCCGACAGGGGGAAGTAGTGACCAGTACTTC CAITPTGGSSDQYF
many TRBJ1-1 TRBV15 . TGTGCCACCAGCAGTCGAAACAGACCCGCAAGCACTGAAGCTTTCTTT CATSSRNRPASTEAFF
many TRBJ2-7 TRBV5-7 . TGTGCCAGCAGGGGGAAGTCCGGGACAAGAGAGGCCTACGAGCAGTACTTC CASRGKSGTREAYEQYF
few TRBJ2-5 TRBV20-1 . TGCAGTGCTAGAGATGGCGGGCAGCCCCAAGAGACCCAGTACTTC CSARDGGQPQETQYF
. TRBJ2-1 TRBV5-1 TRBD2 TGCGCCAGCAGCCGTGGGACTATCAATGAGCAGTTCTTC CASSRGTINEQFF
many TRBJ1-5 TRBV5-1 . TGCGCCAGCAGCCCGTCCGGGACTCTGGAGCCCCAGCATTTT CASSPSGTLEPQHF
. TRBJ2-6 TRBV12-3/TRBV12-4 . TGTGCCAGCAGTTACCAGGCGGACTTCTCTGGGGCCAACGTCCTGACTTTC CASSYQADFSGANVLTF
. TRBJ2-1 TRBV7-9 TRBD1 TGTGCCAGCACCCCAGTAGGGGGCGCCTACAATGAGCAGTTCTTC CASTPVGGAYNEQFF
many TRBJ2-5 TRBV7-2 TRBD2 TGTGCCAGCAGTCCTTATAGCGGGGCGTACCAAGAGACCCAGTACTTC CASSPYSGAYQETQYF
many TRBJ2-2 TRBV9 TRBD1 TGTGCCAGCAGCCCAGGACAGGGCGCGAACACCGGGGAGCTGTTTTTT CASSPGQGANTGELFF
few TRBJ2-5 TRBV11-1 TRBD1 TGTGCCAGCAGCTTAGAAGGCTCTCGGACCGGGACAGTCCAAGAGACCCAGTACTTC CASSLEGSRTGTVQETQYF
few TRBJ1-5 TRBV27 . TGTGCCAGCAGTCCCCGACTGAGCTATAGCAATCAGCCCCAGCATTTT CASSPRLSYSNQPQHF
. TRBJ1-3 TRBV20-1 TRBD1 TGCAGTGCTAGAGCCGGGACAGTCTCTGGAAACACCATATATTTT CSARAGTVSGNTIYF